Listed below are T cell receptor beta chains from one sample, sequenced in a study of cytomegalovirus exposure and HLA in healthy donors. Only in-frame clones appear in the TCRdb table, and some are missing; sequencing was by immunoSEQ multiplex PCR. The listing records 150,000 to 200,000 clones. What was sequenced was PBMCs. All receptors come from a boy between 10 and 17 years old in good health and CMV-seronegative. CDR3s include the opening cysteine and the closing phenylalanine or tryptophan. The D gene is left open where the match is weak.

d_call	v_call	j_call	cdr3_nt	cdr3_aa
NA	TRBV11-2	TRBJ2-3	TGTGCCAGCAGCGGGGCACCAAATTCAGGAGATACGCAGTATTTT	CASSGAPNSGDTQYF
NA	TRBV9	TRBJ2-7	TGTGCCAGCAGTTCTGGGGCCGAGCAGTACTTC	CASSSGAEQYF
NA	TRBV5-6	TRBJ1-1	TGTGCCAGCAGCTTCGGCGGGGTGGGTGAAGCTTTCTTT	CASSFGGVGEAFF
NA	TRBV28	TRBJ1-2	TGTGCCAGCAGTCCCCGGGATCGCTATGGCTACACCTTC	CASSPRDRYGYTF
NA	TRBV4-1	TRBJ1-6	TGCGCCAGCAGCCAAACGGGGTACCTCCACTTT	CASSQTGYLHF
NA	TRBV6-5	TRBJ1-3	TGTGCCAGCAGTCTTCAGGGTACTGGAAACACCATATATTTT	CASSLQGTGNTIYF
TRBD1	TRBV7-2	TRBJ1-5	TGTGCCAGCAGCTTAGAGGGACAGGGGGCTCAGCCCCAGCATTTT	CASSLEGQGAQPQHF
NA	TRBV2	TRBJ1-4	TGTGCTACAGGAGAGGTATCTAATGAAAAACTGTTTTTT	CATGEVSNEKLFF
TRBD1	TRBV4-1	TRBJ2-1	TGCGCCAGCAGCCACGTACCGGGACAGGGGCAACCTAGCTCCTACAATGAGCAGTTCTTC	CASSHVPGQGQPSSYNEQFF
NA	TRBV4-1	TRBJ1-6	TGCGCCAGCAGCCAACCCGGACAGACATATAATTCACCCCTCCACTTT	CASSQPGQTYNSPLHF